The 6 T cell receptor beta chains below all came from one sample that was sequenced in a study of STAT5B mutations in CD4+ large granular lymphocyte leukemia. Generated by immunoSEQ multiplex PCR, the TCRdb table keeps only in-frame clones and is missing some. The sample records roughly 34,000 clones, over 65% being singletons. The sample comprised CD4+ T cells from blood buffy coats. These receptors were collected from a human donor in good health.

The chain employs TRBV5-8 and TRBJ1-5; D gene uncertain. Trimming stripped 0 bases from V and 0 bases from J, with 4 bases between. The CDR3 extends over 14 amino acids. Germline V gene sequence: CDR1 SGHTS, CDR2 YDEGEE. This CDR3 is CASSLGYSNQPQHF. The CDR3 DNA reads as TGTGCCAGCAGCTTGGGATATAGCAATCAGCCCCAGCATTTT. Filled out from reference TRBV5-8 and TRBJ1-5, the complete variable domain reads EAGVTQSPTHLIKTRGQQATLRCSPISGHTSVYWYQQALGLGLQFLLWYDEGEERNRGNFPPRFSGRQFPNYSSELNVNALELEDSALYLCASSLGYSNQPQHFGDGTRLSIL.

The chain couples TRBV2 to TRBJ2-4; the D is unclear. Germline lookup yields CDR1 SNHLY and CDR2 FYNNEI. The CDR3 length is 14 residues. V dropped 3 bases and J dropped 0 bases, with 6 bases sitting between them. Here the CDR3 reads CASSDSRAKNIQYF. As DNA, the CDR3 is TGTGCCAGCAGTGACAGTCGAGCCAAAAACATTCAGTACTTC.

A few counts support this clone. V is TRBV19 and J is TRBJ1-1; D is ambiguous. From germline, CDR1 is LNHDA and CDR2 SQIVND (reference sequence). The V and J ends lost 4 bases and 2 bases respectively, with 8 bases between them. The length of the CDR3 is 13 residues. The DNA for the CDR3 is TGTGCCAGTAGTAACTACTTAAACACTGAAGCTTTCTTT. Translating it yields CASSNYLNTEAFF. The variable domain in full, with the rest retrieved from reference TRBV19 and TRBJ1-1, is DGGITQSPKYLFRKEGQNVTLSCEQNLNHDAMYWYRQDPGQGLRLIYYSQIVNDFQKGDIAEGYSVSREKKESFPLTVTSAQKNPTAFYLCASSNYLNTEAFFGQGTRLTVV.

The chain combines TRBV19 with TRBJ1-4; D not certain. This CDR3 is built from 17 residues. The germline V gene has CDR1 LNHDA and CDR2 SQIVND (reference sequence). Trimming pared 4 bases from V and 1 base from J, leaving 16 bases between. The CDR3 nucleotides read TGTGCCAGTAGTACACCGGGCAGCCCGAAAACTAATGAAAAACTGTTTTTT. It specifies CASSTPGSPKTNEKLFF.

This rearrangement joins TRBV7-2 to TRBJ2-3; 7 nucleotides agree with TRBD2. This CDR3 has 14 residues. Trimming took 1 base from V and 4 from J; bases not matched to a gene: 2. Germline V CDR1 and CDR2: SGHTA, FQGNSA. Here the CDR3 DNA reads TGTGCCAGCAGCTTAGGGGCGGGAGCAGATACGCAGTATTTT. It yields the protein CASSLGAGADTQYF. The variable domain in full, with the rest retrieved from reference TRBV7-2 and TRBJ2-3, is GAGVSQSPSNKVTEKGKDVELRCDPISGHTALYWYRQSLGQGLEFLIYFQGNSAPDKSGLPSDRFSAERTGGSVSTLTIQRTQQEDSAVYLCASSLGAGADTQYFGPGTRLTVL.

V is TRBV5-1 and J is TRBJ2-5; 10 positions match TRBD2. Near its end, the DNA agrees better with TRBJ2-7, so the J call may be wrong. The CDR3 totals 13 residues. Germline CDR1 reads SGHRS; CDR2 reads YFSETQ. CDR3 amino acids: CASQREGLNEQYF. The CDR3, as DNA: TGCGCCAGCCAGCGGGAGGGCCTCAACGAGCAGTACTTC.